This T cell receptor beta chain appears in the sequencing data of a study of cytomegalovirus exposure and HLA in healthy donors. Study observations and caveats: Several of the most significant clusters appeared linked to common viral pathogens, based on a later analysis.

The V gene lost 5 bases and the J gene lost 0 bases, with 5 bases spanning the gap. CDR3 length equals 12 residues. Germline values: CDR1 SEHNR, CDR2 FQNEAQ (reference sequence). Use of 60 Vbeta and 13 Jbeta primers characterized the PCR. Authors' data handling: Unique TCR beta chains numbered approximately 76 million in a later analysis, with roughly 9.9 million shared. The table came from immunoSEQ multiplex PCR; TCRdb's copy has only in-frame clones and leaves some out. V and J calls and clone size are those listed in that table; D and trimming were worked out from the DNA. In the table there are more than 85,000 clones, roughly 9.4% of which are singletons. This clone has more than one count but fewer than ten. Its antigen is unknown.

The receptor was isolated from a man aged 45 to 65 in good health and CMV-seropositive. The chain uses TRBV7-9 and TRBJ2-7; no firm D call. Sequencing was done on a sample of PBMCs. The CDR3, as DNA: TGTGCCAGCAGCCCTTTCTCCTACGAGCAGTACTTC. Protein sequence: CASSPFSYEQYF.